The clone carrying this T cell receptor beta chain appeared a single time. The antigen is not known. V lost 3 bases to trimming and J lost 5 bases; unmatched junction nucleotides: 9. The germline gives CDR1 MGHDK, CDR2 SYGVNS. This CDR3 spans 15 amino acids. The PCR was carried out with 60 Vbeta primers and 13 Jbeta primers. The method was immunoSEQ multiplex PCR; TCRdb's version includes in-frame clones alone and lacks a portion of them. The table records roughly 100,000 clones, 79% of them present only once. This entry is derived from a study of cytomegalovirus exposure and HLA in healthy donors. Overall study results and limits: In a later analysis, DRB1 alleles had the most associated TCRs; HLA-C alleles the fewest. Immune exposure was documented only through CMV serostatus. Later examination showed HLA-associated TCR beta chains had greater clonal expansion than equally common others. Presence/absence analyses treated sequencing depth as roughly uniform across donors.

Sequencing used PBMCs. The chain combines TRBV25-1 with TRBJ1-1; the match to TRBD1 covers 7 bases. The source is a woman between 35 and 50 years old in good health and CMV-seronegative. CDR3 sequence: CASSETTGRFTEAFF. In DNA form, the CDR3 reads TGTGCCAGCAGTGAGACGACAGGGCGGTTTACTGAAGCTTTCTTT.